This T cell receptor beta chain emerged from a study of T cells after yellow fever vaccination. Broader study findings: Post-booster repertoires again held most primary-vaccination clones (roughly 95% CD4, over 80% CD8). Shared CD4/CD8 clonotypes were a small share, likely from convergent recombination. By day 5 rather than day 15, the secondary response had peaked, though it was weaker.

MiXCR, applied by TCRdb to the 5' RACE reads, yields one record per CDR3 protein. This table has a few hundred thousand distinct CDR3 sequences, 7% to 10% appearing once. Germline V gives CDR1 SGHKS, CDR2 YYEKEE (reference sequence). This CDR3 contains 14 residues. V was clipped by 4 bases and J by 7 bases; unmatched bases: 8. This clonotype has a count of ten or more. Antigen: not known. The chain links TRBV5-5 to TRBJ2-4; 7 positions match TRBD1. The receptor comes from a man younger than 35 who received the YFV17D yellow fever vaccine. The sequences come from PBMCs, collected roughly 47 days after the first yellow fever vaccination. The CDR3 sequence is CASSRRQGPNIQYF. CDR3 coding DNA: TGTGCCAGCAGCCGACGACAGGGTCCGAACATTCAGTACTTC.